Sequencing of this T cell receptor (beta chain) was carried out in a study of blood T cells in healthy people across ages. The CDR3 extends over 13 amino acids. Trimming took off 4 bases at V and 8 bases at J, with 12 bases between the two ends. Looked up from germline, CDR1 is SGHNT and CDR2 is YENEEA. Overall study results and limits: Long-lived donors had more naive CD4+ cells and higher diversity than aged donors.

With a J-beta primer mix and a sample-barcoded 5' primer, a second PCR ran 7 to 11 cycles. TCRdb reanalysed the 5' RACE reads using MiXCR and keeps one entry per CDR3 protein. The repertoire consists of about 780,000 distinct CDR3 sequences, with more than 35% occurring once and the leading ten covering 15% to 20%. This clonotype was seen a few times. The target antigen is unknown. The clonotype was recovered from a man at least 80 years old in good health. What was sequenced was blood. This chain joins TRBV11-3 and TRBJ2-1; possibly TRBD1 for D (6 bases). The CDR3 sequence is CASSSQGNYEQFF. The CDR3 DNA follows: TGTGCCAGCAGCTCACAGGGAAATTATGAGCAGTTCTTC.